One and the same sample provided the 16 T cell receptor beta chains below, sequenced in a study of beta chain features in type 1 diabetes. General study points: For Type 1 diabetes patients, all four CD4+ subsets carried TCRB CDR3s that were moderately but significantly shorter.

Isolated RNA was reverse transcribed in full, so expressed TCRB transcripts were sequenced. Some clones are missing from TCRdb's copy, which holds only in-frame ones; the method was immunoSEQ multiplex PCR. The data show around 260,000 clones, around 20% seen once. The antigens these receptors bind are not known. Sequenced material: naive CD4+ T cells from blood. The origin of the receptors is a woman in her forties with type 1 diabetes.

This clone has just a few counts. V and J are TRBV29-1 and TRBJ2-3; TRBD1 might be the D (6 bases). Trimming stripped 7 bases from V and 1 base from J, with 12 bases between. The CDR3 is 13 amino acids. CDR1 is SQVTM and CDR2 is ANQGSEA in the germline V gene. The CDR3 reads CSGGTQGTDTQYF. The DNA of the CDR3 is TGCAGCGGTGGGACACAGGGCACAGATACGCAGTATTTT.

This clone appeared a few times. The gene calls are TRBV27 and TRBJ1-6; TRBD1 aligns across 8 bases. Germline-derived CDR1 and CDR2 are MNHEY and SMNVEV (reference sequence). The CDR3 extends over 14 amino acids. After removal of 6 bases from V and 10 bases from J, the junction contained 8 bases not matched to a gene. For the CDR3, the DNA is TGTGCCAGCAGCGGACAGGGAAGGGACTCACCCCTCCACTTT. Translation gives CASSGQGRDSPLHF.

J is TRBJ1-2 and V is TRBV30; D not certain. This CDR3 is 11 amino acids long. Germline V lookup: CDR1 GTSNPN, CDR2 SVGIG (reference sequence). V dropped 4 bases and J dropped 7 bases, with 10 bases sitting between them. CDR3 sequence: CAWTERGGYTF. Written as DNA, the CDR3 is TGTGCCTGGACAGAACGGGGTGGCTACACCTTC.

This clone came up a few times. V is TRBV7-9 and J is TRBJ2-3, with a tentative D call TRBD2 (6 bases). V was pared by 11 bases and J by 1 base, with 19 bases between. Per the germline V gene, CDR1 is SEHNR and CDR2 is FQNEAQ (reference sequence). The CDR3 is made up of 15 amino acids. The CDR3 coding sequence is TGTGCCCACGGGCCTCGGGGAGGCGGCACAGATACGCAGTATTTT. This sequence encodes CAHGPRGGGTDTQYF.

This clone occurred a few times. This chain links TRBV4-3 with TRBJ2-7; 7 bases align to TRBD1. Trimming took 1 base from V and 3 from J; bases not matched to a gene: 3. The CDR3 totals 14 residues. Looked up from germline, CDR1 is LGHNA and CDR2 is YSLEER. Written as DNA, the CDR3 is TGCGCCAGCAGCCAAGGGGACAGTGACTACGAGCAGTACTTC. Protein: CASSQGDSDYEQYF.

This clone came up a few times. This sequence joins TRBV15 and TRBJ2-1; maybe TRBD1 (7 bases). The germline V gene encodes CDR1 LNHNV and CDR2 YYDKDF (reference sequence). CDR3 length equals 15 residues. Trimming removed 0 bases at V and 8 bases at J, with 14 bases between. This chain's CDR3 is CATSREEGAQDEQFF. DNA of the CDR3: TGTGCCACCAGCAGAGAGGAGGGGGCGCAGGATGAGCAGTTCTTC.

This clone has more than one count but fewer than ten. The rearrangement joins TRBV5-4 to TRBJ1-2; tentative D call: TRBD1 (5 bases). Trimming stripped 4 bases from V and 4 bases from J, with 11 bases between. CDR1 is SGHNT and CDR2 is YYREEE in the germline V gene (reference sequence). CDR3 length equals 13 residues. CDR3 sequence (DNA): TGTGCCAGCAGCGGGTACAGGTTCTATGGCTACACCTTC. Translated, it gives CASSGYRFYGYTF.

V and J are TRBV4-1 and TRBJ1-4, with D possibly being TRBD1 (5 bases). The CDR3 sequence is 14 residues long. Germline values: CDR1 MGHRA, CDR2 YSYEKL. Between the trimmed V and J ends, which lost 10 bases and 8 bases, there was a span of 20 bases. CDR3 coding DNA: TGCGCCACCCAGCGGGACCCCATGGAGGAAAAACTGTTTTTT. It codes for CATQRDPMEEKLFF.

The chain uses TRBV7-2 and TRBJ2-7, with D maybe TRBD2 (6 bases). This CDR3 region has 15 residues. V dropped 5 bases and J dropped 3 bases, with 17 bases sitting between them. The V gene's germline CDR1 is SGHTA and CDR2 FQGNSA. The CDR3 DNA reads TGTGCCAGCAGCAACATCCAGGGAGGAAACTACGAGCAGTACTTC. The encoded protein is CASSNIQGGNYEQYF.

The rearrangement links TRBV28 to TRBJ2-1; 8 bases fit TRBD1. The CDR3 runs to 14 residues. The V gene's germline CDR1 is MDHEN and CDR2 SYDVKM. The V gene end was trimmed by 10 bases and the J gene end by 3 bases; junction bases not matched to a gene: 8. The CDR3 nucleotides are TGTGCCACTACAGGGGGGATTGTCTACAATGAGCAGTTCTTC. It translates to CATTGGIVYNEQFF.

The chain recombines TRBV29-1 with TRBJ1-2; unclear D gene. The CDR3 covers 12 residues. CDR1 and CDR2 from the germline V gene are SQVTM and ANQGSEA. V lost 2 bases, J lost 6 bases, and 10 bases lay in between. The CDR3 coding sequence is TGCAGCGTTGAAAAAGCCCGGGATGGCTACACCTTC. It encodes CSVEKARDGYTF.

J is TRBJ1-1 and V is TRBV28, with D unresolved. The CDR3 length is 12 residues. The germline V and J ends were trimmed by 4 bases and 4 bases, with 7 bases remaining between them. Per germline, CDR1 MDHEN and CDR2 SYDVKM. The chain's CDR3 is CASSSVSTEAFF. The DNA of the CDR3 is TGTGCCAGCAGTTCGGTAAGCACTGAAGCTTTCTTT.

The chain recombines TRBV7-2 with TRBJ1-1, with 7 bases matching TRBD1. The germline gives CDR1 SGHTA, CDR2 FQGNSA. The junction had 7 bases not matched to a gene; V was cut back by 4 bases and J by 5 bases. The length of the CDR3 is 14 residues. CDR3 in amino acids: CASSSQGEWTEAFF. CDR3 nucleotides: TGTGCCAGCAGCTCGCAGGGGGAGTGGACTGAAGCTTTCTTT.

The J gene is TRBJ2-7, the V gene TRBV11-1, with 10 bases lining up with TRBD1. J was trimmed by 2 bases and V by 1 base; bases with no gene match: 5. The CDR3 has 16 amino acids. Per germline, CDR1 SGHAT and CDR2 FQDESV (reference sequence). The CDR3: CASSLEAGQGTYEQYF. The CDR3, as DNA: TGTGCCAGCAGCTTAGAGGCGGGACAGGGGACCTACGAGCAGTACTTC.

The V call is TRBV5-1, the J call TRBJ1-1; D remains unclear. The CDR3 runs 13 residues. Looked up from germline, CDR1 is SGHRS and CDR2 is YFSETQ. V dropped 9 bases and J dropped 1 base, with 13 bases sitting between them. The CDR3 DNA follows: TGCGCCACCCGCGGCGGAGAGAACACTGAAGCTTTCTTT. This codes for CATRGGENTEAFF.

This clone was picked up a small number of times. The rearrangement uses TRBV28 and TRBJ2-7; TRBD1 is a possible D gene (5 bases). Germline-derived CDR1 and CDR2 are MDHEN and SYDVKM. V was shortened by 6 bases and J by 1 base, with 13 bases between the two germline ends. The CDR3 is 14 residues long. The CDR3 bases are TGTGCCAGCAGCTTTAGACAGAATTCCTACGAGCAGTACTTC. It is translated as CASSFRQNSYEQYF.